This T cell receptor (beta chain) was observed in a study of cytomegalovirus exposure and HLA in healthy donors. As for the study in general: Ancestry clustering placed around four fifths of 300 to 400 genotyped donors in the Caucasian-associated cluster.

PCR involved 60 Vbeta and 13 Jbeta primers. TCRdb's table, derived via immunoSEQ multiplex PCR, lists solely in-frame clones and lacks some. Seen here are 150,000 to 160,000 clones, approximately 80% observed once, and the top ten hold roughly 13%. On this clone itself: What it binds is unknown.

The CDR3 loop spans 19 amino acids. CDR1 and CDR2 (germline): SGHTA, FQGTGA. Germline trimming cut 5 bases from V and 7 bases from J; bases unmatched to any gene: 15. General study results and limits: Most TCR beta V segments were productive about 87% or about 30% of the time in an earlier analysis. Judged likely to be a sequencing artifact was a cluster of highly shared sequence variants.

The sequenced sample was PBMCs. The chain carries TRBV7-3 and TRBJ2-1; 15 positions agree with TRBD2. This receptor was taken from a man aged 25-45 years in good health and CMV-seropositive. The CDR3 DNA sequence: TGTGCCAGCAGCCTTAGACGTAGGGGACTAGCGGGAGGACAGAATGAGCAGTTCTTC. It translates to CASSLRRRGLAGGQNEQFF.